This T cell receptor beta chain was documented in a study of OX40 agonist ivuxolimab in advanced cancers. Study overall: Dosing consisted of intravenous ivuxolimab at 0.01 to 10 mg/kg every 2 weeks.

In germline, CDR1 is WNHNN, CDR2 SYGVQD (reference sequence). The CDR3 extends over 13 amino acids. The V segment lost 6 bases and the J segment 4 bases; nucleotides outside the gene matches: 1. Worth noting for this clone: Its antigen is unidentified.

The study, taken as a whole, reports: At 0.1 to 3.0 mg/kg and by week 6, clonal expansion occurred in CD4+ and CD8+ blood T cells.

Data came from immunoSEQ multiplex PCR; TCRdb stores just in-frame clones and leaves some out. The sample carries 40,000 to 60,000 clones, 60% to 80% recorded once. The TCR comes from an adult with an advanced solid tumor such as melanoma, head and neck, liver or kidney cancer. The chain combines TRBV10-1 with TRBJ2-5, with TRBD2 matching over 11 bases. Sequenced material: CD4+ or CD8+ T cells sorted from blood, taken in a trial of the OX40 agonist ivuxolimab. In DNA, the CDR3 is TGCGCCAGCAGCACTAGCGGGAGAGAGACCCAGTACTTC. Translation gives CASSTSGRETQYF.